Listed below are T cell receptor beta chains from one sample, sequenced in a study of OX40 agonist ivuxolimab in advanced cancers. Sequencing was performed with immunoSEQ multiplex PCR; in TCRdb, only in-frame clones are kept and a portion is missing. This repertoire shows around 80,000 clones, around 84% found once; its top ten account for just over 2.5%. The sequences come from CD4+ or CD8+ T cells sorted from blood, collected in a trial of the OX40 agonist ivuxolimab. The source of these receptors is an adult with an advanced solid tumor such as melanoma, head and neck, liver or kidney cancer. CDR3s include the opening cysteine and the closing phenylalanine or tryptophan. A D gene is named only where the DNA matches it firmly. Size tells how often a clone was seen (once, few, many) or the class of an expanded clone, and some rows leave it out.

v_gene	abundance	d_gene	len	j_gene	CDR3nt	CDR3aa
TRBV6-5	NA	TRBD2	14	TRBJ2-3	TGTGCCAGCAGTGGGACTAGCGGTGGAGATACGCAGTATTTT	CASSGTSGGDTQYF
TRBV28	NA	TRBD1	16	TRBJ2-7	TGTGCCAGCAGTTTATCTTCCGGGACAGGGTTGTCCGAGCAGTACTTC	CASSLSSGTGLSEQYF
TRBV9	NA	NA	14	TRBJ1-2	TGTGCCAGCAGCGTAGACCGGGGAGGCTATGGCTACACCTTC	CASSVDRGGYGYTF
TRBV18	NA	TRBD2	15	TRBJ2-3	TGTGCCAGCTCCTCGACTAGCGGGGGCGCAGATACGCAGTATTTT	CASSSTSGGADTQYF
TRBV5-4	NA	TRBD1	15	TRBJ2-5	TGTGCCAGCAGCTTAGAAATGGGACAGCAAGAGACCCAGTACTTC	CASSLEMGQQETQYF
TRBV19	once	NA	15	TRBJ1-2	TGTGCCTCGGTACCGGGACACCTTATCTACTATGGCTACACCTTC	CASVPGHLIYYGYTF
TRBV7-9	few	TRBD2	15	TRBJ2-5	TGTGCCAGCAGCTTCCCCGGGACTAGCAGTGAGACCCAGTACTTC	CASSFPGTSSETQYF
TRBV11-2	once	NA	16	TRBJ1-5	TGTGCCAGCAGCTTAGGGGGGCCCACGGGCAATCAGCCCCAGCATTTT	CASSLGGPTGNQPQHF
TRBV28	NA	TRBD2	20	TRBJ2-1	TGTGCCAGCAGTTTATTTGCGAGGTTTTCTGCGGGGGGAAATAGCAATGAGCAGTTCTTC	CASSLFARFSAGGNSNEQFF
TRBV4-1	NA	TRBD1	16	TRBJ1-5	TGCGCCAGCAGCCGATCCGGGACAGGGGACGGTCAGCCCCAGCATTTT	CASSRSGTGDGQPQHF
TRBV2	NA	NA	14	TRBJ2-7	TGTGCCAGCAGGAGGACAGATCCCTCCTACGAGCAGTACTTC	CASRRTDPSYEQYF
TRBV6-5	once	NA	15	TRBJ1-2	TGTGCCAGCAGCCCTACGGCAGGGCCCTTCTATGGCTACACCTTC	CASSPTAGPFYGYTF
TRBV5-1	NA	TRBD1	15	TRBJ2-1	TGCGCCAGCAGCTTGTTGCAGGGGGCGTCCGGTGAGCAGTTCTTC	CASSLLQGASGEQFF
TRBV7-3	NA	NA	14	TRBJ2-2	TGTGCCAGCAGCTCTCGCCGGGGTGACGGGGAGCTGTTTTTT	CASSSRRGDGELFF
TRBV9	NA	NA	14	TRBJ1-1	TGTGCCAGCAGCGTACGATCCATGAACACTGAAGCTTTCTTT	CASSVRSMNTEAFF
TRBV7-9	once	TRBD1	15	TRBJ1-6	TGTGCCAGCATGCCCCCCGGGACAGTAGATTCACCCCTCCACTTT	CASMPPGTVDSPLHF
TRBV5-1	NA	NA	12	TRBJ1-2	TGCGCCAGCAGCTTGGACGGTAAAGGCTACACCTTC	CASSLDGKGYTF
TRBV7-3	NA	TRBD2	14	TRBJ2-7	TGTGCCAGCAGTGGGGGGGAGTCTGTCGACGAGCAGTACTTC	CASSGGESVDEQYF
TRBV2	NA	TRBD1	14	TRBJ2-1	TGTGCCAGCCAACCGGGACAGGTGTACAATGAGCAGTTCTTC	CASQPGQVYNEQFF
TRBV11-2	NA	TRBD1	15	TRBJ2-1	TGTGCCAGCAGCTTAGCGGGGACAGGGGGCTATGAGCAGTTCTTC	CASSLAGTGGYEQFF
TRBV28	NA	NA	12	TRBJ1-2	TGTGCCAGCAGTTCCTCGACTTATGGCTACACCTTC	CASSSSTYGYTF
TRBV9	NA	TRBD1	15	TRBJ2-3	TGTGCCAGCAGCGCCCGGGACAGATCCACAGATACGCAGTATTTT	CASSARDRSTDTQYF
TRBV28	few	NA	11	TRBJ2-5	TGTGCCAGCAGTGAGGGACACCGGCGGTACTTC	CASSEGHRRYF
TRBV7-2	NA	TRBD2	16	TRBJ2-3	TGTGCCAGCAGCTTACTGCGGGGGGGCGAGACAGATACGCAGTATTTT	CASSLLRGGETDTQYF
TRBV7-2	NA	NA	15	TRBJ2-1	TGTGCCAGCAGCTCGGCGGGACACCCCTACAATGAGCAGTTCTTC	CASSSAGHPYNEQFF
TRBV11-3	NA	TRBD1	13	TRBJ2-1	TGTGCCAGCAGCTTAGATGGACAGGGAGAGCAGTTCTTC	CASSLDGQGEQFF
TRBV6-5	NA	TRBD2	16	TRBJ2-1	TGTGCCAGCAGTTCCCCAACTAGCGGGGGGGCCAATGAGCAGTTCTTC	CASSSPTSGGANEQFF
TRBV10-3	NA	NA	15	TRBJ1-3	TGTGCCAGTACACAGCCACGATACTCTGGAAACACCATATATTTT	CASTQPRYSGNTIYF
TRBV11-2	NA	NA	18	TRBJ1-1	TGTGCCAGCAGCTTAGTCAAGTGGGGTCGGACAGCGAACACTGAAGCTTTCTTT	CASSLVKWGRTANTEAFF
TRBV7-9	NA	NA	12	TRBJ1-2	TGTGCCAGCAGCCCGCAGGGCTATGGCTACACCTTC	CASSPQGYGYTF
TRBV10-3	NA	TRBD2	18	TRBJ2-5	TGTGCCATCAGTGAGTCACTAGCGGGGGGGCCTGACCAAGAGACCCAGTACTTC	CAISESLAGGPDQETQYF
TRBV6-5	few	NA	13	TRBJ1-1	TGTGCCAGCAGTGCCGGACAGCACACTGAAGCTTTCTTT	CASSAGQHTEAFF
TRBV10-1	NA	TRBD1	15	TRBJ1-1	TGCGCCAGCAGTCTACGGACAGGTTCCTCCACTGAAGCTTTCTTT	CASSLRTGSSTEAFF
TRBV28	once	NA	15	TRBJ1-6	TGTGCCAGCAGTTTCTGGGAGCCGTCCAATTCACCCCTCCACTTT	CASSFWEPSNSPLHF
TRBV19	once	TRBD1	15	TRBJ2-5	TGTGCCAGTAGTCGGCAACAGGGGGCAAGTGAGACCCAGTACTTC	CASSRQQGASETQYF
TRBV4-1	few	NA	15	TRBJ1-1	TGCGCCAGCAGCCAAGGATTCAGGACTAACACTGAAGCTTTCTTT	CASSQGFRTNTEAFF
TRBV5-1	NA	NA	14	TRBJ2-7	TGCGCCAGCAGTTCCACGCCTGCGTCCTACGAGCAGTACTTC	CASSSTPASYEQYF